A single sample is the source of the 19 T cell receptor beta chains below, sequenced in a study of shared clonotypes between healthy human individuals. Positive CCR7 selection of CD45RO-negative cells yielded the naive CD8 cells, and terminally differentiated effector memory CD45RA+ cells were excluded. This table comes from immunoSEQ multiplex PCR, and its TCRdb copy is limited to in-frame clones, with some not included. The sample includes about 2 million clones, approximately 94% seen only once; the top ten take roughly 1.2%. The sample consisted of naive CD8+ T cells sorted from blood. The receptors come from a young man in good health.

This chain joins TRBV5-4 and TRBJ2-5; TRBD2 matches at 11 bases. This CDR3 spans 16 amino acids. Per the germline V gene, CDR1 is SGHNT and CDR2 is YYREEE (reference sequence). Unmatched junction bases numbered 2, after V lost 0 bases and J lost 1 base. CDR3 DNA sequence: TGTGCCAGCAGCTTGGGACTAGCGGGGCCCCAAGAGACCCAGTACTTC. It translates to CASSLGLAGPQETQYF.

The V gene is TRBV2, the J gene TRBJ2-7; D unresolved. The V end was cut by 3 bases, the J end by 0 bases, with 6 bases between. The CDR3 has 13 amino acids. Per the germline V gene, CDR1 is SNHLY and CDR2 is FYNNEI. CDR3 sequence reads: CASSDNPSYEQYF. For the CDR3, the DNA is TGTGCCAGCAGTGATAATCCCTCCTACGAGCAGTACTTC. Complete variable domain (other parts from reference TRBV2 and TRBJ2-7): EPEVTQTPSHQVTQMGQEVILRCVPISNHLYFYWYRQILGQKVEFLVSFYNNEISEKSEIFDDQFSVERPDGSNFTLKIRSTKLEDSAMYFCASSDNPSYEQYFGPGTRLTVT.

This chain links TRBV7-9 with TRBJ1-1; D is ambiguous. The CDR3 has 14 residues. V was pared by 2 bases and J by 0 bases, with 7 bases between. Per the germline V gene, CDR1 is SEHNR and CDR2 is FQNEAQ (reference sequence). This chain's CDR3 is CASSLLRMNTEAFF. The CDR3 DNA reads TGTGCCAGCAGCTTATTAAGAATGAACACTGAAGCTTTCTTT.

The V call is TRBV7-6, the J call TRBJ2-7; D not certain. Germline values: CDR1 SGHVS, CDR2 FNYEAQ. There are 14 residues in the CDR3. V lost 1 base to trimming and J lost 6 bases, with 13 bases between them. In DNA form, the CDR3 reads TGTGCCAGCAGCTTAGGGCAGGCCCCTGGCGAGCAGTACTTC. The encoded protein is CASSLGQAPGEQYF.

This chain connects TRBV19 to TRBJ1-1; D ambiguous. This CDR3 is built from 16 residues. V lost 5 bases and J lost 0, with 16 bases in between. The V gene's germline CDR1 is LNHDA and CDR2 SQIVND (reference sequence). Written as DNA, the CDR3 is TGTGCCAGTAGTGATCAGGCAGCCTTCATGAACACTGAAGCTTTCTTT. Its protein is CASSDQAAFMNTEAFF. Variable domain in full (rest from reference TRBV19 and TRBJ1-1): DGGITQSPKYLFRKEGQNVTLSCEQNLNHDAMYWYRQDPGQGLRLIYYSQIVNDFQKGDIAEGYSVSREKKESFPLTVTSAQKNPTAFYLCASSDQAAFMNTEAFFGQGTRLTVV.

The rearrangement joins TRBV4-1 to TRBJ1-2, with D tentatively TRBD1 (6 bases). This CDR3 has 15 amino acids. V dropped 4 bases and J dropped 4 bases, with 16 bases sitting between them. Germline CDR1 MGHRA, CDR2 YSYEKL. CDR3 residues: CASSPERPGAYGYTF. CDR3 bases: TGCGCCAGCAGCCCAGAGCGTCCAGGGGCCTATGGCTACACCTTC.

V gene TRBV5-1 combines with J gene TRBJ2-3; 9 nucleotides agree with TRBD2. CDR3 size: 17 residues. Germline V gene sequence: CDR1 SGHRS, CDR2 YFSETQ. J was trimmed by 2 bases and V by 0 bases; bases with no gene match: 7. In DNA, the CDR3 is TGCGCCAGCAGCTTGGGCCCATTAGCGGGAGCCACAGATACGCAGTATTTT. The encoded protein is CASSLGPLAGATDTQYF.

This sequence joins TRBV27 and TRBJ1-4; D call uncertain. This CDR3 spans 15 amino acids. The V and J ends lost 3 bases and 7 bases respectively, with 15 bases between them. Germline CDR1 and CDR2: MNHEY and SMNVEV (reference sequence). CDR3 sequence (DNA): TGTGCCAGCAGTTTGATTATGCATTATCCTGAAAAACTGTTTTTT. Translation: CASSLIMHYPEKLFF.

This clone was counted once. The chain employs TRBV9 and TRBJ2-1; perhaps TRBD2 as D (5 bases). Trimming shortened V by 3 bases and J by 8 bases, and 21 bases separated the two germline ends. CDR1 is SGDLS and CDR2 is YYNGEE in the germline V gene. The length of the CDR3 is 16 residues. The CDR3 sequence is CASSAAGNTILYEQFF. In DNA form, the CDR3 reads TGTGCCAGCAGCGCAGCCGGGAACACAATACTCTATGAGCAGTTCTTC.

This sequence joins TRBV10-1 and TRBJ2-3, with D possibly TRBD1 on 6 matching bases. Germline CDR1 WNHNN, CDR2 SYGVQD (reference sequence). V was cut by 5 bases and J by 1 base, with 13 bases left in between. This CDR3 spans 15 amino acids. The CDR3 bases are TGCGCCAGCAGTTCACAGGGATGGGGCACAGATACGCAGTATTTT. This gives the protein CASSSQGWGTDTQYF.

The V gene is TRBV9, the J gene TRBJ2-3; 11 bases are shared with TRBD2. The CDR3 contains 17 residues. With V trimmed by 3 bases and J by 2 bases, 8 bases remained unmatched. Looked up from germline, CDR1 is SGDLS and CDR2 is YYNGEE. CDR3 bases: TGTGCCAGCAGCGGCTCCGGGACTAGCGGCGTCACAGATACGCAGTATTTT. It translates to CASSGSGTSGVTDTQYF.

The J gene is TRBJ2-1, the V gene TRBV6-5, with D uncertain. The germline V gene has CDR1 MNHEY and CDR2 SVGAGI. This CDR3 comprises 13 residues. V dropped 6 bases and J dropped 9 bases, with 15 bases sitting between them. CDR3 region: CASRYHPDGEQFF. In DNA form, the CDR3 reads TGTGCCAGCAGGTACCACCCGGACGGTGAGCAGTTCTTC.

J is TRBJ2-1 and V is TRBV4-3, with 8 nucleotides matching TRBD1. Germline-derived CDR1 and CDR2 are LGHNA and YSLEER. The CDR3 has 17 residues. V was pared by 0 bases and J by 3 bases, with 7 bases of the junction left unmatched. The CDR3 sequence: CASSQDYDRGSYNEQFF. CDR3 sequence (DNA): TGCGCCAGCAGCCAAGATTACGACAGGGGAAGCTACAATGAGCAGTTCTTC.

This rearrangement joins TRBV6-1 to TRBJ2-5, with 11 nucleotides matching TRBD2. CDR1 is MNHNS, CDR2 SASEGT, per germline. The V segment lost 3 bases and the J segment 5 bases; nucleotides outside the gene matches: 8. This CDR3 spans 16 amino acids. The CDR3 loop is CASSDLAGGPLETQYF. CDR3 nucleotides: TGTGCCAGCAGTGACTTAGCGGGGGGGCCGCTGGAGACCCAGTACTTC.

CDR3 nucleotide sequence: TGCGCCAGCAGCCAATATCTAGCGGGAGACACAATGGGGACCTACGAGCAGTACTTC. It translates to CASSQYLAGDTMGTYEQYF. V and J are TRBV4-1 and TRBJ2-7, with TRBD2 matching 10 bases. CDR3 size: 19 residues. The V and J ends lost 2 bases and 2 bases, in that order; junction bases with no gene match: 15. Per germline, CDR1 MGHRA and CDR2 YSYEKL.

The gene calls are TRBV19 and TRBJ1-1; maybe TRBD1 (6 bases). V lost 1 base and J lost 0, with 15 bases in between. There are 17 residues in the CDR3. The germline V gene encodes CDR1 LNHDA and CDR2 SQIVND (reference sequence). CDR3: CASSIGGGREVNTEAFF. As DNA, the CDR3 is TGTGCCAGTAGTATAGGCGGGGGCAGGGAAGTGAACACTGAAGCTTTCTTT.

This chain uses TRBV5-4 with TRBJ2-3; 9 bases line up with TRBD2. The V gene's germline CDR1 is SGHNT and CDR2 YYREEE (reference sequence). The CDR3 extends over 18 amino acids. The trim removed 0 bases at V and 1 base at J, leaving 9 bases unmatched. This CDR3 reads CASSLAGLAGSRTDTQYF. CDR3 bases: TGTGCCAGCAGCTTGGCCGGGCTAGCGGGGTCCCGCACAGATACGCAGTATTTT.

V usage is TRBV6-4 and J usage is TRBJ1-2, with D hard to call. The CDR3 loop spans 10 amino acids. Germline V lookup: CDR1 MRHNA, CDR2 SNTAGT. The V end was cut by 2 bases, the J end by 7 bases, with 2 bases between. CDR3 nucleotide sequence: TGTGCCAGCAGTGACAGTGGCTACACCTTC. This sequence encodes CASSDSGYTF.

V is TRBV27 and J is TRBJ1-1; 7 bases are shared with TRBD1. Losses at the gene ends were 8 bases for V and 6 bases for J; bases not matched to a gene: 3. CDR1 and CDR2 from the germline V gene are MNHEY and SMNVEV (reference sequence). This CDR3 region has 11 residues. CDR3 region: CASLRGAEAFF. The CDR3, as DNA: TGTGCCAGCCTCAGGGGGGCTGAAGCTTTCTTT.